The 5 T cell receptor beta chains listed next were all sequenced from one sample in a study of patients and donors after allogeneic stem cell transplantation. TCRdb redid the calling of the RT-PCR reads with MiXCR, one entry per CDR3 protein. The sample has roughly 230,000 distinct CDR3 sequences; roughly an eighth are singletons. The material sequenced was blood, either unsorted or a sorted T cell fraction (not recorded which). The receptors derive from a human donor who was either an allogeneic HSCT recipient or a stem cell or donor lymphocyte infusion donor (not recorded which). It is not recorded whose cells these are; they may come from a transplant donor.

This chain connects TRBV10-3 to TRBJ2-5; either TRBD1 or TRBD2 may supply D (6 bases each). The CDR3 length is 11 residues. CDR1 is ENHRY and CDR2 is SYGVKD in the germline V gene. V lost 10 bases to trimming and J lost 5 bases, with 11 bases between them. CDR3 region: CATLGGETQYF. In nucleotides, the CDR3 is TGTGCCACCCTAGGGGGGGAGACCCAGTACTTC.

The sample holds a few counts of this clonotype. This sequence joins TRBV20-1 and TRBJ2-7; 12 bases map to TRBD1. The V and J ends lost 5 bases and 6 bases, in that order; junction bases with no gene match: 8. The CDR3 is 14 residues long. Germline V lookup: CDR1 DFQATT, CDR2 SNEGSKA (reference sequence). CDR3 coding DNA: TGCAGTGCTCCGGAGGGACAGGGGGCTTTCGAGCAGTACTTC. Translated: CSAPEGQGAFEQYF.

This clonotype was seen many times. The chain carries TRBV29-1 and TRBJ2-1, with 8 bases identical to TRBD2. V lost 7 bases and J lost 7; bases outside the gene matches: 12. The CDR3 extends over 14 amino acids. Germline loops: CDR1 SQVTM, CDR2 ANQGSEA. CDR3 DNA: TGCAGCGGAACTGGGACTAGGTTGCAGAATGAGCAGTTCTTC. Amino acids: CSGTGTRLQNEQFF.

The sample holds many counts of this clonotype. V is TRBV10-3 and J is TRBJ2-5; TRBD2 is a possible D gene (8 bases). This CDR3 contains 17 residues. Trimming shortened V by 0 bases and J by 3 bases, and 17 bases separated the two germline ends. CDR1 is ENHRY and CDR2 is SYGVKD in the germline V gene. In DNA form, the CDR3 reads TGTGCCATCAGTGAGTCGCCACAGGGGACTAGTAAAGAGACCCAGTACTTC. Amino acids: CAISESPQGTSKETQYF.

This clonotype has a handful of counts. V and J are TRBV7-3 and TRBJ2-3; TRBD2 matches at 10 bases. The ends lost 2 bases at V and 4 bases at J; junction bases unmatched: 15. CDR3 size: 19 residues. Germline V gene sequence: CDR1 SGHTA, CDR2 FQGTGA. CDR3 loop: CASSLPSSPGLATPDTQYF. The CDR3 DNA reads TGTGCCAGCAGCTTACCTAGTTCACCGGGACTAGCGACACCAGATACGCAGTATTTT. The whole variable domain, filled in from reference TRBV7-3 and TRBJ2-3, reads GAGVSQTPSNKVTEKGKYVELRCDPISGHTALYWYRQSLGQGPEFLIYFQGTGAADDSGLPNDRFFAVRPEGSVSTLKIQRTERGDSAVYLCASSLPSSPGLATPDTQYFGPGTRLTVL.